This paragraph covers one T cell receptor beta chain sequence. The entry originates in a study of cytomegalovirus exposure and HLA in healthy donors. Primers for the PCR totalled 60 Vbeta and 13 Jbeta. Sequenced by immunoSEQ multiplex PCR; TCRdb stores in-frame clones only, minus some. The sample consists of some 130,000 clones, 76% of them appearing once. The CDR3 length is 13 residues. The V gene's germline CDR1 is GTSNPN and CDR2 SVGIG (reference sequence). V shed 1 base and J shed 3 bases, with 10 bases lying between them. This chain links TRBV30 with TRBJ2-7; D perhaps matches TRBD2 (6 bases). The sequence derives from a man aged 35-49 years in good health and CMV-seronegative. What was sequenced was PBMCs. The CDR3 sequence: CAWSGLGGYEQYF. For the CDR3, the DNA is TGTGCCTGGAGTGGTCTGGGGGGCTACGAGCAGTACTTC.